These 28 T cell receptor beta chains were all obtained from the same sample, sequenced in a study of OX40 agonist ivuxolimab in advanced cancers. Only in-frame clones appear in the TCRdb table, and some are missing; sequencing was by immunoSEQ multiplex PCR. The sample has tens of thousands of clones; 89% are singletons. The sequences come from CD4+ or CD8+ T cells sorted from blood, collected in a trial of the OX40 agonist ivuxolimab. The receptors derive from an adult with an advanced solid tumor such as melanoma, head and neck, liver or kidney cancer.

The rearrangement uses TRBV11-1 and TRBJ1-1; maybe TRBD1 (6 bases). The CDR3 length is 16 residues. CDR1 and CDR2 (germline): SGHAT, FQDESV (reference sequence). V lost 4 bases to trimming and J lost 1 base, with 16 bases between them. The CDR3 coding sequence is TGTGCCAGCAGCTCCGGAGGGGGGGCCGGGAACACTGAAGCTTTCTTT. As protein: CASSSGGGAGNTEAFF.

The chain recombines TRBV11-2 with TRBJ2-1, with D uncertain. V was pared by 5 bases and J by 11 bases, with 16 bases between. CDR3 size: 13 residues. Germline values: CDR1 SGHAT, CDR2 FQNNGV. The CDR3 DNA follows: TGTGCCAGCAGCCGCTCGACTCCGTCCAAGCAGTTCTTC. Its protein is CASSRSTPSKQFF. The full variable domain, in which reference TRBV11-2 and TRBJ2-1 provide the parts outside the CDR3, is EAGVAQSPRYKIIEKRQSVAFWCNPISGHATLYWYQQILGQGPKLLIQFQNNGVVDDSQLPKDRFSAERLKGVDSTLKIQPAKLEDSAVYLCASSRSTPSKQFFGPGTRLTVL.

With respect to this clone: This CDR3 is also generated by other DNA sequences in the sample. This chain connects TRBV5-1 to TRBJ1-1, with D perhaps TRBD1 (5 bases). The CDR3 totals 14 residues. Per the germline V gene, CDR1 is SGHRS and CDR2 is YFSETQ. V was pared by 0 bases and J by 3 bases, with 9 bases between. CDR3 region: CASSLGPGDTEAFF. For the CDR3, the DNA is TGCGCCAGCAGCTTGGGCCCGGGGGACACTGAAGCTTTCTTT.

The rearrangement links TRBV11-3 to TRBJ2-5, with a weak D call TRBD1 (6 bases). Trimming shortened V by 6 bases and J by 5 bases, and 16 bases separated the two germline ends. The CDR3 extends over 14 amino acids. Germline V lookup: CDR1 SGHNT, CDR2 YENEEA. CDR3 sequence: CASSLTGQHETQYF. In nucleotides, the CDR3 is TGTGCCAGCAGTTTAACAGGACAGCATGAGACCCAGTACTTC.

This chain links TRBV19 with TRBJ1-4; 8 positions agree with TRBD1. The germline gives CDR1 LNHDA, CDR2 SQIVND (reference sequence). Trimming removed 6 bases from V and 0 bases from J; junction bases left unmatched: 9. The CDR3 runs 17 residues. CDR3 DNA sequence: TGTGCCAGTAGGGGCAGGGGGCTTCCAGCAACTAATGAAAAACTGTTTTTT. This sequence encodes CASRGRGLPATNEKLFF.

The chain links TRBV11-3 to TRBJ1-1; D unresolved. The CDR3 has 14 amino acids. The germline gives CDR1 SGHNT, CDR2 YENEEA. The V end lost 5 bases, the J end lost 3 bases, and 13 bases lay between the germline ends. CDR3 sequence (DNA): TGTGCCAGCAGCCTAAATAGCGTGGACACTGAAGCTTTCTTT. This sequence encodes CASSLNSVDTEAFF.

V is TRBV19 and J is TRBJ1-5; TRBD1 aligns across 7 bases. V lost 5 bases and J lost 4; bases outside the gene matches: 8. This CDR3 comprises 15 residues. Germline V gene lookup returns CDR1 LNHDA and CDR2 SQIVND (reference sequence). In DNA, the CDR3 is TGTGCCAGTAGTCAGACCGGGACAGCAAATCAGCCCCAGCATTTT. It encodes CASSQTGTANQPQHF. The full variable domain, completed using reference TRBV19 and TRBJ1-5, is DGGITQSPKYLFRKEGQNVTLSCEQNLNHDAMYWYRQDPGQGLRLIYYSQIVNDFQKGDIAEGYSVSREKKESFPLTVTSAQKNPTAFYLCASSQTGTANQPQHFGDGTRLSIL.

The CDR3 DNA follows: TGTGCCAGCAGCCCGGACAGGGTTCACGAGCAGTACTTC. Translated: CASSPDRVHEQYF. The J gene is TRBJ2-7, the V gene TRBV11-2, with 8 bases that match TRBD1. Losses at the gene ends were 5 bases for V and 5 bases for J; bases not matched to a gene: 5. The germline CDR1 and CDR2 sequences are SGHAT and FQNNGV. The CDR3 has 13 residues.

The sample holds a few counts of this clone. The chain employs TRBV30 and TRBJ1-1; D uncertain. Germline V lookup: CDR1 GTSNPN, CDR2 SVGIG (reference sequence). Between the trimmed V and J ends, which lost 0 bases and 11 bases, there was a span of 13 bases. The length of the CDR3 is 12 residues. CDR3 in DNA: TGTGCCTGGAGTGTGGAGAAGCGTAGGGCTTTCTTT. This translates into CAWSVEKRRAFF.

The genes are TRBV2 and TRBJ1-5, with 8 bases that match TRBD1. The germline gives CDR1 SNHLY, CDR2 FYNNEI. The CDR3 contains 15 residues. The junction had 7 bases not matched to a gene; V was cut back by 5 bases and J by 4 bases. This chain's CDR3 is CASSSRGPRNQPQHF. For the CDR3, the DNA is TGTGCCAGCAGTTCCAGGGGGCCACGTAATCAGCCCCAGCATTTT.

This chain uses TRBV2 with TRBJ1-5, with D possibly being TRBD1 (5 bases). The germline V and J ends were trimmed by 5 bases and 4 bases, with 24 bases remaining between them. Germline lookup yields CDR1 SNHLY and CDR2 FYNNEI. CDR3 size: 18 residues. The CDR3 DNA reads TGTGCCAGCAGTTATAATAGCATGCCGGGGGTACAGAATCAGCCCCAGCATTTT. This gives the protein CASSYNSMPGVQNQPQHF.

This clone came up once. This rearrangement joins TRBV9 to TRBJ1-1, with D possibly matching TRBD1 (6 bases). Per germline, CDR1 SGDLS and CDR2 YYNGEE. The CDR3 covers 16 residues. V shed 2 bases and J shed 5 bases, with 19 bases lying between them. CDR3 protein: CASSVGHQGSWTEAFF. The CDR3 nucleotides read TGTGCCAGCAGCGTCGGGCATCAGGGGTCGTGGACTGAAGCTTTCTTT.

The V call is TRBV7-2, the J call TRBJ1-4; D might be TRBD1 (6 bases). Germline loops: CDR1 SGHTA, CDR2 FQGNSA. The length of the CDR3 is 13 residues. Trimming left V 4 bases short and J 11 bases short, with 14 bases between. CDR3 sequence reads: CASSSTGTAKLFF. The CDR3, as DNA: TGTGCCAGCAGCTCAACAGGGACGGCGAAACTGTTTTTT.

The J gene is TRBJ1-2, the V gene TRBV29-1; unclear D gene. The CDR3 loop spans 12 amino acids. Trimming removed 7 bases at V and 7 bases at J, with 16 bases between. Germline CDR1 SQVTM, CDR2 ANQGSEA. CDR3 in DNA: TGCAGCGCCGCCGAGACGAGATCTGGCTACACCTTC. Translating gives CSAAETRSGYTF.

V is TRBV7-9 and J is TRBJ1-2; 7 nucleotides match TRBD1. Trimming at V came to 2 bases and at J to 4 bases, leaving 7 bases not matched to a gene. The CDR3 has 15 amino acids. CDR1 and CDR2 from the germline V gene are SEHNR and FQNEAQ (reference sequence). Here the CDR3 reads CASSLSGGEGYGYTF. The DNA for the CDR3 is TGTGCCAGCAGCTTATCAGGGGGAGAAGGCTATGGCTACACCTTC.

For the CDR3, the DNA is TGTGCCAGCAGTGAAGTTGCAGCGGCCATTGTCTCTGGAAACACCATATATTTT. It encodes CASSEVAAAIVSGNTIYF. This chain connects TRBV6-1 to TRBJ1-3; D ambiguous. V was cut by 1 base and J by 0 bases, with 16 bases left in between. Germline V gene data show CDR1 as MNHNS and CDR2 as SASEGT. This CDR3 is built from 18 residues.

V usage is TRBV27 and J usage is TRBJ2-1; 12 bases map to TRBD1. Trimming took 5 bases from V and 4 from J; bases not matched to a gene: 3. Germline values: CDR1 MNHEY, CDR2 SMNVEV (reference sequence). The CDR3 spans 15 residues. In DNA form, the CDR3 reads TGTGCCAGCAGTGGGGACAGGGGGCCGTACAATGAGCAGTTCTTC. This translates into CASSGDRGPYNEQFF.

The chain employs TRBV29-1 and TRBJ1-1; D not certain. The CDR3 length is 11 residues. From germline, CDR1 is SQVTM and CDR2 ANQGSEA. The V gene lost 4 bases and the J gene lost 5 bases, with 8 bases spanning the gap. The CDR3 spells CSVVKLTEAFF. The CDR3 bases are TGCAGCGTTGTAAAGTTGACTGAAGCTTTCTTT.

CDR3 protein: CASSKGGAGLTDTQYF. CDR3 coding DNA: TGTGCCAGCAGCAAAGGGGGCGCAGGCCTCACAGATACGCAGTATTTT. V is TRBV6-6 and J is TRBJ2-3; 7 nucleotides agree with TRBD1. The germline gives CDR1 MNHNY, CDR2 SVGAGI (reference sequence). This CDR3 comprises 16 residues. The trim removed 6 bases at V and 2 bases at J, leaving 11 bases unmatched.

The chain carries TRBV6-1 and TRBJ2-7, with D uncertain. Germline assignment: CDR1 MNHNS and CDR2 SASEGT. Trimming stripped 2 bases from V and 5 bases from J, with 19 bases between. CDR3 length: 16 amino acids. In DNA, the CDR3 is TGTGCCAGCAGTGAATTCATTCGGATTAGTCTCCACGAGCAGTACTTC. Translation: CASSEFIRISLHEQYF.

The chain employs TRBV19 and TRBJ2-2; 8 bases agree with TRBD1. CDR1 LNHDA and CDR2 SQIVND come from the germline V gene (reference sequence). The CDR3 length is 21 residues. J lost 3 bases, V lost 6 bases, and 24 bases had no gene match. The CDR3 here is CASRTRPGTGDPKGHTGELFF. The CDR3 DNA follows: TGTGCCAGTAGAACCAGACCCGGGACAGGAGACCCAAAAGGCCACACCGGGGAGCTGTTTTTT. The full variable domain, completed using reference TRBV19 and TRBJ2-2, is DGGITQSPKYLFRKEGQNVTLSCEQNLNHDAMYWYRQDPGQGLRLIYYSQIVNDFQKGDIAEGYSVSREKKESFPLTVTSAQKNPTAFYLCASRTRPGTGDPKGHTGELFFGEGSRLTVL.

V gene TRBV18 combines with J gene TRBJ1-1; D unresolved. The V gene's germline CDR1 is KGHSH and CDR2 LQKENI. The CDR3 contains 16 residues. The V and J ends lost 3 bases and 2 bases respectively, with 16 bases between them. CDR3 sequence: CASSPTPRGVNTEAFF. In nucleotides, the CDR3 is TGTGCCAGCTCACCGACCCCCCGTGGGGTCAACACTGAAGCTTTCTTT.

V gene TRBV6-5 combines with J gene TRBJ2-5; 8 nucleotides align to TRBD2. The CDR3 is 14 residues long. Germline-derived CDR1 and CDR2 are MNHEY and SVGAGI. Trimming at V came to 0 bases and at J to 12 bases, leaving 9 bases not matched to a gene. The CDR3 DNA reads as TGTGCCAGCAGTTACTCGATGGCAGACGGGAGGGAGTACTTC. The encoded protein is CASSYSMADGREYF.

This chain joins TRBV4-1 and TRBJ1-2, with 9 bases lining up with TRBD1. After removal of 2 bases from V and 5 bases from J, the junction contained 6 bases not matched to a gene. The CDR3 runs to 15 residues. Germline CDR1 and CDR2: MGHRA and YSYEKL. This CDR3 reads CASSQRDGQGYGYTF. As DNA, the CDR3 is TGCGCCAGCAGCCAACGCGACGGACAGGGGTATGGCTACACCTTC.

CDR3 sequence: CASSRSRDRGIMNTEAFF. The DNA for the CDR3 is TGCGCCAGCAGCCGGAGCCGGGACAGGGGGATTATGAACACTGAAGCTTTCTTT. The V call is TRBV4-1, the J call TRBJ1-1; 11 nucleotides align to TRBD1. With V trimmed by 4 bases and J by 0 bases, 10 bases remained unmatched. The CDR3 loop spans 18 amino acids. Germline CDR1 MGHRA, CDR2 YSYEKL.

The chain combines TRBV11-2 with TRBJ1-1; D perhaps matches TRBD1 (5 bases). Trimming removed 5 bases at V and 6 bases at J, with 13 bases between. The germline V gene has CDR1 SGHAT and CDR2 FQNNGV. This CDR3 is 13 amino acids long. CDR3 coding DNA: TGTGCCAGCAGCCTTACAGGAATGTCTGAAGCTTTCTTT. This translates into CASSLTGMSEAFF.

The chain joins TRBV20-1 to TRBJ2-7; perhaps TRBD1 as D (5 bases). Trimming removed 4 bases from V and 6 bases from J, with 10 bases in between. This CDR3 has 11 amino acids. CDR1 DFQATT and CDR2 SNEGSKA come from the germline V gene (reference sequence). Written as DNA, the CDR3 is TGCAGTGCTACAGGGTTTTCCGAGCAGTACTTC. It encodes CSATGFSEQYF.

CDR3 in amino acids: CASKSLSGITDTQYF. CDR3 in DNA: TGCGCCAGCAAGTCGCTGAGCGGGATCACAGATACGCAGTATTTT. This chain connects TRBV5-1 to TRBJ2-3; 7 bases match TRBD2. Trimming removed 6 bases from V and 2 bases from J; junction bases left unmatched: 9. Germline-derived CDR1 and CDR2 are SGHRS and YFSETQ. This CDR3 comprises 15 residues.